The clone carrying this TCR beta chain occurred a few times. The source of the sample is a study of blood T cell repertoires in COVID-19. About the study: The United States, Italy and Spain were the sources of the acute and convalescent COVID-19 samples. PBMCs, B-cell-depleted T cells, or T cells were the source of the cDNA or gDNA that made up the material.

Under the authors' procedure: By means of reference gene primer amplification, nucleated cell counts were estimated. Repertoires were generated with immunoSEQ multiplex PCR, while TCRdb's copy carries only in-frame clones and drops some. D and trimming were read from the DNA, whereas the V and J calls and clone size are those reported in that table. The data contain over 70,000 clones, approximately 85% of them singletons. The V gene lost 4 bases and the J gene lost 5 bases, with 6 bases spanning the gap. Germline values: CDR1 MDHEN, CDR2 SYDVKM. CDR3 size: 12 residues. The sequence was obtained from a man at least 80 years old with acute or convalescent COVID-19. The sequencing input was peripheral blood. This chain joins TRBV28 and TRBJ2-1, with D possibly matching TRBD1 (6 bases). The CDR3, as DNA: TGTGCCAGCAGTTGGGGGCACAATGAGCAGTTCTTC. Its translation is CASSWGHNEQFF.